The rows below give T cell receptor beta chains drawn from one sample of a study of blood T cell repertoires in COVID-19. Libraries were prepared by immunoSEQ multiplex PCR; TCRdb keeps only in-frame clonotypes and omits some of them. The sample shows around 80,000 clones, around 88% of them seen only once. Sequencing was performed on peripheral blood. All receptors derive from a woman of 80 years or more with acute or convalescent COVID-19. Each CDR3 is given with its conserved first and last residue. Fields, in order: CDR3 length, V gene, D gene, clone size, J gene, CDR3 protein, CDR3 DNA. D genes are given only for firm matches. Not every row has a clone size; where given, it reads once, few, many or a size class.

length: 17
V: TRBV30
D: TRBD1
size: .
J: TRBJ1-6
CDR3: CAWSIGQGPVGNSPLHF
DNA: TGTGCCTGGAGCATCGGACAGGGTCCTGTCGGGAATTCACCCCTCCACTTT

length: 13
V: TRBV5-1
D: .
size: .
J: TRBJ2-1
CDR3: CASRSTGYNEQFF
DNA: TGCGCCAGCAGGTCCACAGGGTACAATGAGCAGTTCTTC

length: 14
V: TRBV6-5
D: TRBD1
size: few
J: TRBJ2-7
CDR3: CASSPDRGPYEQYF
DNA: TGTGCCAGCAGTCCTGACAGGGGGCCCTACGAGCAGTACTTC

length: 14
V: TRBV6-5
D: .
size: .
J: TRBJ2-5
CDR3: CASSYTGRGETQYF
DNA: TGTGCCAGCAGTTATACAGGGAGGGGAGAGACCCAGTACTTC

length: 16
V: TRBV11-3
D: TRBD2
size: once
J: TRBJ2-1
CDR3: CASSLIAGGSYNEQFF
DNA: TGTGCCAGCAGCTTAATTGCGGGGGGGTCCTACAATGAGCAGTTCTTC

length: 16
V: TRBV5-4
D: TRBD2
size: .
J: TRBJ2-2
CDR3: CASSLALAGNTGELFF
DNA: TGTGCCAGCAGCTTGGCACTAGCGGGAAACACCGGGGAGCTGTTTTTT

length: 17
V: TRBV5-1
D: TRBD1
size: .
J: TRBJ2-2
CDR3: CASSLTFGQGGTGELFF
DNA: TGCGCCAGCAGCTTGACCTTTGGACAGGGAGGCACCGGGGAGCTGTTTTTT

length: 15
V: TRBV28
D: .
size: .
J: TRBJ1-5
CDR3: CASNTIGTARQPQHF
DNA: TGTGCCAGCAACACCATAGGAACAGCCCGTCAGCCCCAGCATTTT

length: 15
V: TRBV24-1
D: TRBD2
size: .
J: TRBJ2-3
CDR3: CATSQPGLAADTQYF
DNA: TGTGCCACCAGTCAGCCCGGACTAGCCGCAGATACGCAGTATTTT

length: 13
V: TRBV5-1
D: .
size: few
J: TRBJ2-1
CDR3: CASSFRTDNEQFF
DNA: TGCGCCAGCAGCTTTAGGACAGACAATGAGCAGTTCTTC

length: 16
V: TRBV10-1
D: TRBD2
size: few
J: TRBJ2-3
CDR3: CASSSTSGSNTDTQYF
DNA: TGCGCCAGCAGCTCCACTAGCGGGAGCAACACAGATACGCAGTATTTT

length: 13
V: TRBV2
D: .
size: .
J: TRBJ1-1
CDR3: CASSAGLNTEAFF
DNA: TGTGCCAGCAGTGCAGGGCTGAACACTGAAGCTTTCTTT

length: 16
V: TRBV3-1/TRBV3-2
D: TRBD2
size: .
J: TRBJ2-3
CDR3: CATGGSGRASTDTQYF
DNA: TGTGCCACTGGGGGTAGCGGGAGGGCAAGCACAGATACGCAGTATTTT

length: 15
V: TRBV9
D: TRBD1
size: once
J: TRBJ2-7
CDR3: CASSARDRGPYEQYF
DNA: TGTGCCAGCAGCGCCCGGGACAGGGGGCCCTACGAGCAGTACTTC

length: 18
V: TRBV30
D: TRBD2
size: .
J: TRBJ2-2
CDR3: CAWRGWRTSGVPGGELFF
DNA: TGTGCCTGGAGAGGGTGGCGAACTAGCGGGGTCCCGGGCGGGGAGCTGTTTTTT

length: 14
V: TRBV19
D: .
size: .
J: TRBJ1-2
CDR3: CASTPGLLVHGYTF
DNA: TGTGCCAGTACCCCGGGACTCCTTGTCCATGGCTACACCTTC

length: 16
V: TRBV19
D: TRBD2
size: .
J: TRBJ2-7
CDR3: CASSETWTSGLYEQYF
DNA: TGTGCCAGTAGCGAAACCTGGACTAGCGGGCTCTACGAGCAGTACTTC

length: 12
V: TRBV25-1
D: .
size: .
J: TRBJ2-2
CDR3: CASTGLVGELFF
DNA: TGTGCCAGCACGGGTCTGGTCGGGGAGCTGTTTTTT

length: 15
V: TRBV7-2
D: TRBD2
size: few
J: TRBJ2-7
CDR3: CASSLSRAGNYEQYF
DNA: TGTGCCAGCAGCTTATCGCGAGCGGGAAACTACGAGCAGTACTTC

length: 14
V: TRBV2
D: TRBD1
size: .
J: TRBJ2-5
CDR3: CASSETGVQETQYF
DNA: TGTGCCAGCAGTGAGACAGGGGTACAAGAGACCCAGTACTTC

length: 15
V: TRBV6-1
D: .
size: .
J: TRBJ1-3
CDR3: CASSEDPYSGNTIYF
DNA: TGTGCCAGCAGTGAAGACCCCTACTCTGGAAACACCATATATTTT

length: 14
V: TRBV28
D: .
size: .
J: TRBJ1-2
CDR3: CASSLSRTDYGYTF
DNA: TGTGCCAGCAGTTTAAGTCGGACAGACTATGGCTACACCTTC

length: 13
V: TRBV18
D: .
size: .
J: TRBJ2-7
CDR3: CASSPGGAGEQYF
DNA: TGTGCCAGCTCACCTGGGGGGGCCGGGGAGCAGTACTTC

length: 14
V: TRBV18
D: .
size: .
J: TRBJ2-7
CDR3: CASSLRGPFYEQYF
DNA: TGTGCCAGCTCACTCAGGGGCCCTTTTTACGAGCAGTACTTC

length: 15
V: TRBV7-7
D: TRBD2
size: .
J: TRBJ2-5
CDR3: CASSLGSSGEETQYF
DNA: TGTGCTAGCAGCTTAGGATCTAGCGGGGAAGAGACCCAGTACTTC

length: 16
V: TRBV7-2
D: TRBD2
size: .
J: TRBJ2-2
CDR3: CASSLVAGGSTGELFF
DNA: TGTGCCAGCAGCTTAGTAGCGGGAGGGAGCACCGGGGAGCTGTTTTTT

length: 17
V: TRBV5-1
D: TRBD1
size: .
J: TRBJ1-6
CDR3: CASSPTPGGHSGSPLHF
DNA: TGCGCCAGCAGCCCAACCCCAGGGGGCCACTCGGGGTCACCCCTCCACTTT

length: 14
V: TRBV5-1
D: .
size: .
J: TRBJ1-2
CDR3: CASSLAGQNYGYTF
DNA: TGCGCCAGCAGCTTGGCCGGACAGAACTATGGCTACACCTTC

length: 13
V: TRBV6-5
D: .
size: .
J: TRBJ2-7
CDR3: CASSYSGSYEQYF
DNA: TGTGCCAGCAGTTACTCGGGGAGCTACGAGCAGTACTTC

length: 14
V: TRBV7-3
D: .
size: .
J: TRBJ2-1
CDR3: CASRLGRSSNEQFF
DNA: TGTGCCAGCAGGTTGGGGCGCAGCTCCAATGAGCAGTTCTTC

length: 20
V: TRBV5-5
D: .
size: .
J: TRBJ2-6
CDR3: CASSLNPDGRRGSGANVLTF
DNA: TGTGCCAGCAGCTTGAACCCCGATGGACGCCGGGGCTCTGGGGCCAACGTCCTGACTTTC

length: 16
V: TRBV30
D: TRBD2
size: .
J: TRBJ2-2
CDR3: CAWSPRNSGISGELFF
DNA: TGTGCCTGGAGCCCTCGGAATAGCGGGATTTCCGGGGAGCTGTTTTTT

length: 17
V: TRBV21-1
D: .
size: .
J: TRBJ2-3
CDR3: CASSPRTSGVNTDTQYF
DNA: TGTGCCAGCAGCCCCCGGACTAGCGGGGTTAACACAGATACGCAGTATTTT

length: 14
V: TRBV9
D: TRBD2
size: .
J: TRBJ2-7
CDR3: CASSPRTSSYEQYF
DNA: TGTGCCAGCAGCCCTCGGACTAGCTCCTACGAGCAGTACTTC

length: 14
V: TRBV19
D: .
size: .
J: TRBJ1-1
CDR3: CASRGGQLNTEAFF
DNA: TGTGCCAGTAGGGGGGGGCAGTTGAACACTGAAGCTTTCTTT

length: 13
V: TRBV4-3
D: .
size: .
J: TRBJ2-7
CDR3: CASSQDGGYEQYF
DNA: TGCGCCAGCAGCCAAGATGGCGGGTACGAGCAGTACTTC

length: 15
V: TRBV27
D: .
size: few
J: TRBJ1-2
CDR3: CASSLIGGGTYGYTF
DNA: TGTGCCAGCAGTTTAATAGGGGGGGGGACCTATGGCTACACCTTC

length: 14
V: TRBV27
D: TRBD1
size: once
J: TRBJ1-2
CDR3: CASNPGQGEHGYTF
DNA: TGTGCCAGCAACCCGGGACAGGGGGAACATGGCTACACCTTC

length: 14
V: TRBV6-2/TRBV6-3
D: .
size: .
J: TRBJ1-5
CDR3: CASSLRLSNQPQHF
DNA: TGTGCCAGCAGTCTCAGGCTTAGCAATCAGCCCCAGCATTTT

length: 11
V: TRBV2
D: .
size: .
J: TRBJ1-1
CDR3: CASAVGTEAFF
DNA: TGTGCCAGCGCGGTGGGCACTGAAGCTTTCTTT

length: 16
V: TRBV7-2
D: TRBD1
size: .
J: TRBJ1-1
CDR3: CASSFRTGPLNTEAFF
DNA: TGTGCCAGCAGCTTCCGGACAGGACCCTTGAACACTGAAGCTTTCTTT

length: 15
V: TRBV6-5
D: .
size: once
J: TRBJ1-1
CDR3: CASSYSNRDQVEAFF
DNA: TGTGCCAGCAGTTACTCGAACAGGGATCAAGTGGAAGCTTTCTTT

length: 15
V: TRBV7-2
D: .
size: few
J: TRBJ2-6
CDR3: CASRVPTGGANVLTF
DNA: TGTGCCAGCAGAGTACCGACAGGTGGGGCCAACGTCCTGACTTTC

length: 15
V: TRBV5-1
D: .
size: .
J: TRBJ2-3
CDR3: CASSLRGMGTDTQYF
DNA: TGCGCCAGCAGCTTGAGGGGAATGGGCACAGATACGCAGTATTTT

length: 14
V: TRBV11-3
D: .
size: .
J: TRBJ2-3
CDR3: CASSVGRGTDTQYF
DNA: TGTGCCAGCAGCGTTGGAAGGGGAACAGATACGCAGTATTTT

length: 15
V: TRBV7-2
D: .
size: .
J: TRBJ1-2
CDR3: CASSLGRGGQAGYTF
DNA: TGTGCCAGCAGCTTAGGGCGGGGGGGGCAGGCTGGCTACACCTTC

length: 14
V: TRBV9
D: .
size: .
J: TRBJ1-1
CDR3: CASSVGLVNTEAFF
DNA: TGTGCCAGCAGCGTAGGATTAGTGAACACTGAAGCTTTCTTT

length: 12
V: TRBV5-5
D: .
size: .
J: TRBJ2-3
CDR3: CASSSDRDTQYF
DNA: TGTGCCAGCAGCTCTGACAGGGATACGCAGTATTTT